This is a list of T cell receptor beta chains from one sample in a study of T cell responses to AZD1222 COVID-19 vaccine. Using immunoSEQ multiplex PCR, the repertoire was profiled, and TCRdb retains in-frame clones only, with some absent. This sample has approximately 150,000 clones, with just over 90% found just once. Sequencing was performed on peripheral blood, taken 28 days after the second AZD1222 dose. The source is an adult who received the AZD1222 COVID-19 vaccine. Each CDR3 is given with its conserved first and last residue. Each record gives: CDR3 DNA, CDR3 protein, CDR3 length, clone size, J gene, D gene, V gene. A D gene is named only where the DNA matches it firmly. For some rows the clone size is stated as once, few or many, or as a class when expanded; others skip it.

CDR3nt: TGCAGTGCTAGTGAAGGGGCTGTTCAGCCCCAGCATTTT
CDR3aa: CSASEGAVQPQHF
len: 13
abundance: NA
j_gene: TRBJ1-5
d_gene: NA
v_gene: TRBV20-1

CDR3nt: TGTGCCAGCTCACCGGAAAGAGGGAACTATGGCTACACCTTC
CDR3aa: CASSPERGNYGYTF
len: 14
abundance: NA
j_gene: TRBJ1-2
d_gene: NA
v_gene: TRBV18

CDR3nt: TGTGCCAGCAGCTCGGGGGGGAACACTGAAGCTTTCTTT
CDR3aa: CASSSGGNTEAFF
len: 13
abundance: NA
j_gene: TRBJ1-1
d_gene: NA
v_gene: TRBV7-6

CDR3nt: TGTGCCAGCAGCTTAAGTGCAGGGGATGGCGGCTACACCTTC
CDR3aa: CASSLSAGDGGYTF
len: 14
abundance: NA
j_gene: TRBJ1-2
d_gene: NA
v_gene: TRBV7-3

CDR3nt: TGTGCCAGCTCCACTGGACAGGGGCCTTACAATGAGCAGTTCTTC
CDR3aa: CASSTGQGPYNEQFF
len: 15
abundance: NA
j_gene: TRBJ2-1
d_gene: TRBD1
v_gene: TRBV27

CDR3nt: TGTGCCAGCAGCCAGGGCGGGATTTCCCTCTTC
CDR3aa: CASSQGGISLF
len: 11
abundance: many
j_gene: TRBJ2-1
d_gene: NA
v_gene: TRBV3-1/TRBV3-2

CDR3nt: TGTGCCAGCAGCCAAGATACTTGGGACTTTGTAAATGGCTACACCTTC
CDR3aa: CASSQDTWDFVNGYTF
len: 16
abundance: NA
j_gene: TRBJ1-2
d_gene: NA
v_gene: TRBV3-1/TRBV3-2

CDR3nt: TGCGCCAGCAGTGAGAAGGCGGGAGCCTCCCTCTCCTACAATGAGCAGTTCTTC
CDR3aa: CASSEKAGASLSYNEQFF
len: 18
abundance: NA
j_gene: TRBJ2-1
d_gene: TRBD2
v_gene: TRBV10-1

CDR3nt: TGCAGTGCTAGTCCCTTCCAGTGGGGGGGCGAAGGCACTGAAGCTTTCTTT
CDR3aa: CSASPFQWGGEGTEAFF
len: 17
abundance: NA
j_gene: TRBJ1-1
d_gene: NA
v_gene: TRBV20-1

CDR3nt: TGTGCCAGCAGCTTGGAGCTTACTAACTATGGCTACACCTTC
CDR3aa: CASSLELTNYGYTF
len: 14
abundance: NA
j_gene: TRBJ1-2
d_gene: NA
v_gene: TRBV7-2

CDR3nt: TGTGCCAGCAGTTTACTGGCTAGGCTGGGTTACGAGCAGTACTTC
CDR3aa: CASSLLARLGYEQYF
len: 15
abundance: NA
j_gene: TRBJ2-7
d_gene: NA
v_gene: TRBV27

CDR3nt: TGTGCCAGCAGTTCGGGACAGTCCTCCAAGGGCTACACCTTC
CDR3aa: CASSSGQSSKGYTF
len: 14
abundance: NA
j_gene: TRBJ1-2
d_gene: TRBD1
v_gene: TRBV28

CDR3nt: TGTGCCACCATCCCAGGGAATAGCAATCAGCCCCAGCATTTT
CDR3aa: CATIPGNSNQPQHF
len: 14
abundance: once
j_gene: TRBJ1-5
d_gene: NA
v_gene: TRBV6-5

CDR3nt: TGTGCCAGCAGGGCCTCGTGGGGTACGAATTCACCCCTCCACTTT
CDR3aa: CASRASWGTNSPLHF
len: 15
abundance: NA
j_gene: TRBJ1-6
d_gene: NA
v_gene: TRBV2

CDR3nt: TGTGCCAGCAGCCCGGGGATCTATGGCTACACCTTC
CDR3aa: CASSPGIYGYTF
len: 12
abundance: NA
j_gene: TRBJ1-2
d_gene: NA
v_gene: TRBV5-4

CDR3nt: TGTGCCAGACGGGACAGTAGAGAAGGCTACACCTTC
CDR3aa: CARRDSREGYTF
len: 12
abundance: NA
j_gene: TRBJ1-2
d_gene: TRBD1
v_gene: TRBV2